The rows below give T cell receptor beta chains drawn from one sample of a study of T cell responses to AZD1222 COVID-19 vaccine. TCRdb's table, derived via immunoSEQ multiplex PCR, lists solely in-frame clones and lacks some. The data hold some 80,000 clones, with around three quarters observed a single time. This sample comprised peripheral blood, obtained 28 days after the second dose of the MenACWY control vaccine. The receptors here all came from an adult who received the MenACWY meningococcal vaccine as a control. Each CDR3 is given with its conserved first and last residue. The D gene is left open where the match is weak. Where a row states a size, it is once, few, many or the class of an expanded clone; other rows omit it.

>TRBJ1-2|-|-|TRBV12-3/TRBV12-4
TGTGCCAGCAGTTTAGATGGGGGTTCTGGCTACACCTTC
CASSLDGGSGYTF
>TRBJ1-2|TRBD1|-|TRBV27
TGTGCCAGCGGTCCAGGGGGCAACTATGGCTACACCTTC
CASGPGGNYGYTF
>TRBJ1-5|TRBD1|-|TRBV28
TGTGCCAGCAGCTTAGGGACAGGACAGCTCAGGCCCCAGCATTTT
CASSLGTGQLRPQHF
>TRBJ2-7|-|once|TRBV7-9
TGTGCCAGCAGTCCTGGGATGAATTTCTACGAGCAGTACTTC
CASSPGMNFYEQYF
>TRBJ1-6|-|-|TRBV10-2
TGCGCCAGCAGTGAGTCGCGGGGGAGACTCAATTCACCCCTCCACTTT
CASSESRGRLNSPLHF
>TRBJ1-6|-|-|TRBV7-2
TGTGCCAGCAGCTTATATAGAGATTCAGCCCTCCACTTT
CASSLYRDSALHF
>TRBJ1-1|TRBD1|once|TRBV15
TGTGCCACCAGCAGAGATCGAAGAACCACAGGGGTAAACACTGAAGCTTTCTTT
CATSRDRRTTGVNTEAFF
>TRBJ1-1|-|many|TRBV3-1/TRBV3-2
TGTGCCAGCAGCCTAACTCTAAACACTGAAGCTTTCTTT
CASSLTLNTEAFF
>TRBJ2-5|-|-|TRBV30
TGTGCCTGGAGCCCCCAAGAGACCCAGTACTTC
CAWSPQETQYF
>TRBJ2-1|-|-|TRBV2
TGTGCCAGCAGTGTGGAGGGGCTCTCCTATAATGAGCAGTTCTTC
CASSVEGLSYNEQFF
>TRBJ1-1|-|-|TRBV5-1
TGCGCCAGCAGCTTCCTCGGGGGTTTGGGGACTGAAGCTTTCTTT
CASSFLGGLGTEAFF
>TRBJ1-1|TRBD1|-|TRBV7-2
TGTGCCAGCAGCTCCAGGACAGGCGGAGGGGACACTGAAGCTTTCTTT
CASSSRTGGGDTEAFF
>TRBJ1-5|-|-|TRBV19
TGTGCCAGTAGTGTAAGATATAGCAATCAGCCCCAGCATTTT
CASSVRYSNQPQHF
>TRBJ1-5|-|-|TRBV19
TGTGCCAGTAGTGGATTGAATCAGCCCCAGCATTTT
CASSGLNQPQHF
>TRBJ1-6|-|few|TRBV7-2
TGTGCCAGCAGATCGCGGGGGGGGCGCAAATTTCGATCACCCCTCCACTTT
CASRSRGGRKFRSPLHF
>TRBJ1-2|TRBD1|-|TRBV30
TGTGCCTGGAGTGTACGTGACAGGGTGGCCTTC
CAWSVRDRVAF
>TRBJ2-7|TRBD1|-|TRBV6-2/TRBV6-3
TGTGCCAGCAGCCGAGGACAGGGGTCCCCCAGCGCCTACGAGCAGTACTTC
CASSRGQGSPSAYEQYF
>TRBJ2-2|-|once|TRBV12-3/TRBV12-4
TGTGCCAGCAGTTTATACGGAACCGGGGAGCTGTTTTTT
CASSLYGTGELFF